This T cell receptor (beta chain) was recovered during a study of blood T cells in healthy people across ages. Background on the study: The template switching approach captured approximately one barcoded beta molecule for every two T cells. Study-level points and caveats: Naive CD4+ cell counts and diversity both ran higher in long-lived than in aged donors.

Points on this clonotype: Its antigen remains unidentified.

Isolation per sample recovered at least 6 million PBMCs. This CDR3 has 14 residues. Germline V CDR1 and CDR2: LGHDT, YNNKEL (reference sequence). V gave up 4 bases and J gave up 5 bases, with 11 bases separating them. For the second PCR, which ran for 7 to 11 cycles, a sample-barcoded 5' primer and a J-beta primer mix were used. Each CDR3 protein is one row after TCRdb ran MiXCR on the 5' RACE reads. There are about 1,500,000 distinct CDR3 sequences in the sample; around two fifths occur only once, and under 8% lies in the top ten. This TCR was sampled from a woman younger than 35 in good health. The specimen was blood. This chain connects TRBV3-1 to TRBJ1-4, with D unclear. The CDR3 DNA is TGTGCCAGCAGCCTAAGGATCCCAAATGAAAAACTGTTTTTT. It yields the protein CASSLRIPNEKLFF.